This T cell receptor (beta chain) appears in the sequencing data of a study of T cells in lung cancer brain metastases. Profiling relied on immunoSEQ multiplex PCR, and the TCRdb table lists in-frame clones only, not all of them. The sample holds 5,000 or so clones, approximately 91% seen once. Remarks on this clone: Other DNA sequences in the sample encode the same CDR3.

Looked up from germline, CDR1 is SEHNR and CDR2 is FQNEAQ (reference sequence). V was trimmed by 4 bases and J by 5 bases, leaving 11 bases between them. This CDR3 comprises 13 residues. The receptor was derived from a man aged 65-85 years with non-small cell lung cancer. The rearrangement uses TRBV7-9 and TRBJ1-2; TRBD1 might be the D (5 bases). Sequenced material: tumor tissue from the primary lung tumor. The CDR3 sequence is CASSYPGDYGYTF. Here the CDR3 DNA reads TGTGCCAGCAGCTACCCGGGGGATTATGGCTACACCTTC.